One sample yielded the 2 T cell receptor beta chains listed below, sequenced in a study of CD8 T cells in Susac syndrome. RNA totalling about 0.5 to 1 ug underwent reverse transcription with random hexamers. TCRdb passed the immunoSEQ multiplex PCR reads through MiXCR, listing each CDR3 protein once. The sample comprises about 180,000 distinct CDR3 sequences, over 90% of which are singletons, and around 0.095% rests with the top ten. The sample comprised CD4+ T cells from PBMCs. These receptors came from a human donor with Susac syndrome.

The chain links TRBV7-9 to TRBJ2-5; D is unclear. The CDR3 spans 14 residues. The germline V gene encodes CDR1 SEHNR and CDR2 FQNEAQ (reference sequence). The V end was cut by 5 bases, the J end by 1 base, with 11 bases between. The CDR3 DNA reads as TGTGCCAGCAGCCGACGGCAGGCCCAAGAGACCCAGTACTTC. Residues: CASSRRQAQETQYF.

The chain carries TRBV29-1 and TRBJ2-1; D not certain. This CDR3 is built from 10 residues. Trimming left V 3 bases short and J 9 bases short, with 6 bases between. Germline V CDR1 and CDR2: SQVTM, ANQGSEA. The CDR3 loop is CSVDNFEQFF. DNA of the CDR3: TGCAGCGTTGATAACTTTGAGCAGTTCTTC.